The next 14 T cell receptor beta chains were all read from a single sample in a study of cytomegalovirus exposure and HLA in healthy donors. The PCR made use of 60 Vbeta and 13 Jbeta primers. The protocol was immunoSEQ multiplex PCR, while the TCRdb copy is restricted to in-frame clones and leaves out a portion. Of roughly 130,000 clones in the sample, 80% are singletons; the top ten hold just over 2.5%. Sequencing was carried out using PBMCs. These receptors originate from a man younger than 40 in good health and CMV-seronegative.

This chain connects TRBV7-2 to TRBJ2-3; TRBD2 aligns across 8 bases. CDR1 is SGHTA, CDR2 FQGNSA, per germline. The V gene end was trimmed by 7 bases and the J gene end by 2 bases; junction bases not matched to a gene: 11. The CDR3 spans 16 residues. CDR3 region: CASTLGLAGNTDTQYF. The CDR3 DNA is TGTGCCAGCACCCTAGGACTAGCAGGGAACACAGATACGCAGTATTTT.

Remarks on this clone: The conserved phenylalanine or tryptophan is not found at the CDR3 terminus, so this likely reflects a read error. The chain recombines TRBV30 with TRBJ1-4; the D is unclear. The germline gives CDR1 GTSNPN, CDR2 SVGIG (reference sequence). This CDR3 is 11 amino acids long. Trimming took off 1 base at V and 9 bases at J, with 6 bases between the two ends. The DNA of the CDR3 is TGTGCCTGGAGTGGGTCTCAAAAACTGTTTTCT. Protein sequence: CAWSGSQKLFS.

Written as DNA, the CDR3 is TGTGCCAGCAGCTATTGGGACAGCACTGAAGCTTTCTTT. Protein product: CASSYWDSTEAFF. The rearrangement links TRBV5-4 to TRBJ1-1; 7 bases agree with TRBD1. This CDR3 region has 13 residues. With 3 bases clipped from V and 4 bases from J, the junction kept 3 bases outside the gene matches. The germline V gene encodes CDR1 SGHNT and CDR2 YYREEE (reference sequence).

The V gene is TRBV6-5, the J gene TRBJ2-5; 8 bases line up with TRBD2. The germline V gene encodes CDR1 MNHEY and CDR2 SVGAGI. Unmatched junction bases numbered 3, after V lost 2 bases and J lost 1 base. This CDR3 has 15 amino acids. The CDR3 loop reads CASSYLGTSQETQYF. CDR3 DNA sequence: TGTGCCAGCAGTTACCTCGGGACTAGCCAAGAGACCCAGTACTTC.

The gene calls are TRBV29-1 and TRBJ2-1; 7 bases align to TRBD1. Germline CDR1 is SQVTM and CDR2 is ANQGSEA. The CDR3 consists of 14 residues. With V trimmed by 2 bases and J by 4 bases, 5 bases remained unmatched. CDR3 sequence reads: CSVEQSGGYNEQFF. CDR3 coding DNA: TGCAGCGTTGAACAGTCAGGGGGTTACAATGAGCAGTTCTTC.

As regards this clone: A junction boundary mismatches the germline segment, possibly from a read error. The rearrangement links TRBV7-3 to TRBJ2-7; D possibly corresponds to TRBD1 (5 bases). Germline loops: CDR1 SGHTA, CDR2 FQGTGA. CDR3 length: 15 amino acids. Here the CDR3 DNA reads TGTTCCAGCAGCTTATTTCGGCAGGGCGGTTGCGAGCAGTACTTC. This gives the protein CSSSLFRQGGCEQYF.

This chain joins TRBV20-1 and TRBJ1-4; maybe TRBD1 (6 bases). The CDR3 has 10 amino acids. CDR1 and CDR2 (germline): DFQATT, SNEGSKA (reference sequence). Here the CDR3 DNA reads TGCAGATACAGGGTTGAAAAACTGTTTTTT. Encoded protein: CRYRVEKLFF.

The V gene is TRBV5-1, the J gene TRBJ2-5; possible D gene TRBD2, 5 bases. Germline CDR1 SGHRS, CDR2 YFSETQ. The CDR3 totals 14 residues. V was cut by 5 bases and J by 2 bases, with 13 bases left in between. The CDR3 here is CASSSGNKQETQYF. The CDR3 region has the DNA TGCGCCAGCAGTTCGGGGAACAAACAAGAGACCCAGTACTTC.

DNA of the CDR3: TGTGCCAGCAGCCCGACAGGGATCGACGAGCAGTACTTC. This translates into CASSPTGIDEQYF. The chain couples TRBV11-3 to TRBJ2-7; 7 bases map to TRBD1. The CDR3 is 13 residues long. CDR1 is SGHNT and CDR2 is YENEEA in the germline V gene. With V trimmed by 5 bases and J by 5 bases, 6 bases remained unmatched.

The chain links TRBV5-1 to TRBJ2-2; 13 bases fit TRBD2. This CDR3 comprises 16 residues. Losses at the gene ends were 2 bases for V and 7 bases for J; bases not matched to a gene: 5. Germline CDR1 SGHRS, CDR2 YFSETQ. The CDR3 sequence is CASSFGLAGENGELFF. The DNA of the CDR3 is TGCGCCAGCAGCTTCGGACTAGCGGGAGAGAACGGGGAGCTGTTTTTT.

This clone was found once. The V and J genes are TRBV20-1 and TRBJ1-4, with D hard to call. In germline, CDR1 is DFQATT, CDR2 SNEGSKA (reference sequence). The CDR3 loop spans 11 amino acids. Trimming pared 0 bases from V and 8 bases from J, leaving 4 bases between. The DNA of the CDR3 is TGCAGTGCTAGAGACGGGGAAAAACTGTTTTTT. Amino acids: CSARDGEKLFF.

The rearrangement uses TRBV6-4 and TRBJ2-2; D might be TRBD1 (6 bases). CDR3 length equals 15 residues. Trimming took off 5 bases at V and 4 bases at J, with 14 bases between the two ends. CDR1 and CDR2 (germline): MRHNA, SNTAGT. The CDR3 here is CASSRDPGATGELFF. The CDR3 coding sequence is TGTGCCAGCAGTCGGGACCCAGGGGCCACCGGGGAGCTGTTTTTT.

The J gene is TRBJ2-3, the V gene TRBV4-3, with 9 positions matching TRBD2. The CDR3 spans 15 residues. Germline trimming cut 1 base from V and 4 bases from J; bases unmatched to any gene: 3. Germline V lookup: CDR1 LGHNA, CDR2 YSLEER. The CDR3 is CASSQGGGEADTQYF. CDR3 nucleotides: TGCGCCAGCAGCCAAGGCGGGGGGGAGGCAGATACGCAGTATTTT.

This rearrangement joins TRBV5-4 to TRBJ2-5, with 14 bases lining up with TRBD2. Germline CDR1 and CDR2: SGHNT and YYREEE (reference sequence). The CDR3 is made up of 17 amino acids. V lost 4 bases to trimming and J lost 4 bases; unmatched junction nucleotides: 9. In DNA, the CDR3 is TGTGCCAGCAGCCCGGGGACTAGCGGGAGAGTGAGAGAGACCCAGTACTTC. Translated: CASSPGTSGRVRETQYF.